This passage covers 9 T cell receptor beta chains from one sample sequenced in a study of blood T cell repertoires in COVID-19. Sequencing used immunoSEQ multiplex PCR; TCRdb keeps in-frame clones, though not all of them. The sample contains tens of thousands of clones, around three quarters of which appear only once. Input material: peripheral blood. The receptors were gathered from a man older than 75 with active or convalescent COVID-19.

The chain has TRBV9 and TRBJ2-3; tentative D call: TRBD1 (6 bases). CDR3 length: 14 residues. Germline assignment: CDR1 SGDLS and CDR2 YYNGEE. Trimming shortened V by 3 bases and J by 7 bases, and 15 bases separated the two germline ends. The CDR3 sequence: CASSEGVLSNTQYF. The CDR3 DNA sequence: TGTGCCAGCAGCGAGGGGGTACTGTCCAATACGCAGTATTTT.

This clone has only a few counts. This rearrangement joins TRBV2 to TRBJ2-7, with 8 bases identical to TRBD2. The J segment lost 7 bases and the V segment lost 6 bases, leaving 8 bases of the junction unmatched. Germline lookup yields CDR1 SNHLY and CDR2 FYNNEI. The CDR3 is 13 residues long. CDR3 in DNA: TGTGCCAGCAGGGGTAGCGGGGTACCGGAGCAGTACTTC. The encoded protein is CASRGSGVPEQYF.

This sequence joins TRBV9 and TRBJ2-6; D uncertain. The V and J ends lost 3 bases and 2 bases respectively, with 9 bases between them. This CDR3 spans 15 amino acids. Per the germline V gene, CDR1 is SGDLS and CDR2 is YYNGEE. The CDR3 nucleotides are TGTGCCAGCAGCGCGACAATGCCTGGGGCCAACGTCCTGACTTTC. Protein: CASSATMPGANVLTF. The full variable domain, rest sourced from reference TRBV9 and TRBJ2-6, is DSGVTQTPKHLITATGQRVTLRCSPRSGDLSVYWYQQSLDQGLQFLIQYYNGEERAKGNILERFSAQQFPDLHSELNLSSLELGDSALYFCASSATMPGANVLTFGAGSRLTVL.

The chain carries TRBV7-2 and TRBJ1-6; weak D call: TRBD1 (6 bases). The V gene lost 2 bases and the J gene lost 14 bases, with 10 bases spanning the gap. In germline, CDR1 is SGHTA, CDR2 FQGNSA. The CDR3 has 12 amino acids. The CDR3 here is CASSLTGSSLHF. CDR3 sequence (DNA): TGTGCCAGCAGCTTAACAGGGTCCTCCCTCCACTTT.

Here the CDR3 DNA reads TGTGCCAGTAGTATTGTACCACAGGGCTCGAACACTGAAGCTTTCTTT. It specifies CASSIVPQGSNTEAFF. This sequence joins TRBV19 and TRBJ1-1; D perhaps matches TRBD1 (6 bases). Trimming took 3 bases from V and 1 from J, leaving 15 bases between them. Germline CDR1 and CDR2: LNHDA and SQIVND (reference sequence). The CDR3 is made up of 16 amino acids.

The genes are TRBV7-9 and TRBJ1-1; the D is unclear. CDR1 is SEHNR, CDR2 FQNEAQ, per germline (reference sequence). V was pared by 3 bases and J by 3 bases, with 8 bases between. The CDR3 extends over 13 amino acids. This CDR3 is CASSFGQDTEAFF. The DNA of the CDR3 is TGTGCCAGCAGCTTTGGGCAAGACACTGAAGCTTTCTTT.

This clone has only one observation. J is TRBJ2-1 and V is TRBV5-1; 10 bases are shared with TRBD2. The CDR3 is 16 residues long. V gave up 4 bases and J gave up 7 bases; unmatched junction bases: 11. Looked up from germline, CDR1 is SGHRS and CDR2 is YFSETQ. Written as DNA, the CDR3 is TGCGCCAGCAGCACCAGCGGGGGGGCCGATTTGAATGAGCAGTTCTTC. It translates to CASSTSGGADLNEQFF.

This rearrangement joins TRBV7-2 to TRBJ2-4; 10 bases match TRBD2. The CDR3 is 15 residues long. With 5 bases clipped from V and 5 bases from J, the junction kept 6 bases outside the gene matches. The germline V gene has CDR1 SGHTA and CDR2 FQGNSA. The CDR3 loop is CASSPTAGGENIQYF. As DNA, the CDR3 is TGTGCCAGCAGCCCGACAGCGGGGGGGGAAAACATTCAGTACTTC.

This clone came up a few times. CDR3 sequence (DNA): TGTGCCAGCAGGAACAGGGGTCAGCCCCAGCATTTT. This codes for CASRNRGQPQHF. V and J are TRBV6-8 and TRBJ1-5; 7 nucleotides agree with TRBD1. Trimming took 6 bases from V and 6 from J; bases not matched to a gene: 2. There are 12 residues in the CDR3. In germline, CDR1 is MNHGY, CDR2 SAAAGT.